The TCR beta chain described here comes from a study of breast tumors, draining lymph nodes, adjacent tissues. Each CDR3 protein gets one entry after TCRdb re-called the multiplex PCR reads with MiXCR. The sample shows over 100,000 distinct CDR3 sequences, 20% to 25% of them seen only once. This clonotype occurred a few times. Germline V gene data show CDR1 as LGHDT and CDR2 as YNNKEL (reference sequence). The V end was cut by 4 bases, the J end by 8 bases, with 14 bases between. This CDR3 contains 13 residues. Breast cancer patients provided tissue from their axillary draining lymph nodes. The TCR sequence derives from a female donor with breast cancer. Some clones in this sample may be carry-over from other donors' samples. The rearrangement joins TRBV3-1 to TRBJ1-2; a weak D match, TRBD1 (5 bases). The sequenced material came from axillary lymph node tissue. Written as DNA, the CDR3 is TGTGCCAGCAGCCCCCAGGGCGGTGGGGGCTACACCTTC. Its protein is CASSPQGGGGYTF.